The entry below gives a single T cell receptor beta chain sequence along with its context. This sample is part of a study of blood T cell repertoires in COVID-19. TCRdb keeps only in-frame clones here, not all; method: immunoSEQ multiplex PCR. The data show 95,000 to 150,000 clones, with about nine tenths seen just once and around 4.2% held by the top ten. The germline gives CDR1 LNHDA, CDR2 SQIVND (reference sequence). CDR3 length equals 14 residues. The V and J ends lost 3 bases and 6 bases respectively, with 12 bases between them. Sequencing used peripheral blood. This rearrangement joins TRBV19 to TRBJ1-5; the D is unclear. This TCR derives from a man aged 40-55 years with acute or convalescent COVID-19. The CDR3 loop is CASSIRGSGQPQHF. The CDR3 coding sequence is TGTGCCAGTAGTATTCGGGGATCGGGTCAGCCCCAGCATTTT.